This TCR beta chain was documented in a study of T cells expressing NK-cell markers. This CDR3 has 15 amino acids. TCRdb re-called the 5' RACE reads; every CDR3 protein appears as one record, without DNA. Its listing shows more than 400,000 distinct CDR3 sequences. Sequenced input: blood T cells: a sorted CD56 or NKG2C T cell subset, CD4+ or CD8+ T cells, or bulk PBMC T cells (not recorded which). The chain couples TRBV21-1 to TRBJ1-5; TCRdb outputs TRBD1, but without DNA this stays unchecked. TRBV21-1 represents a pseudogene. This clonotype originated in a woman between 18 and 70 years old in good health. The CDR3: CASSKSNRGNQPQHF.